These 19 T cell receptor beta chains came from one sample sequenced in a study of T cells after somatic rescue of genetic block. The protocol was immunoSEQ multiplex PCR, while the TCRdb copy is restricted to in-frame clones and leaves out a portion. The sample holds approximately 88,000 clones; approximately 90% are singletons and the top ten take around 1.6%. Material: peripheral blood mononuclear cells (PBMCs). These receptor sequences come from a woman under 30.

This chain joins TRBV4-1 and TRBJ2-2; D is possibly TRBD2 (6 bases). Germline V CDR1 and CDR2: MGHRA, YSYEKL. The CDR3 sequence is 16 residues long. The V and J ends lost 0 bases and 6 bases respectively, with 14 bases between them. The CDR3 nucleotides are TGCGCCAGCAGCCAAGAGGCGGGGAACCTCGCCGGGGAGCTGTTTTTT. Its translation: CASSQEAGNLAGELFF.

The rearrangement uses TRBV6-6 and TRBJ1-5; 9 positions match TRBD1. After removal of 6 bases from V and 3 bases from J, the junction contained 9 bases not matched to a gene. Germline V gene data show CDR1 as MNHNY and CDR2 as SVGAGI (reference sequence). CDR3 size: 16 residues. The CDR3 is CASRPTQGAPNQPQHF. The CDR3 DNA follows: TGTGCCAGCAGGCCCACACAGGGGGCTCCCAATCAGCCCCAGCATTTT.

This chain links TRBV9 with TRBJ2-2; the D is unclear. Germline loops: CDR1 SGDLS, CDR2 YYNGEE. Trimming left V 2 bases short and J 7 bases short, with 12 bases between. The CDR3 has 14 residues. The CDR3 loop is CASSVSMGVGELFF. Written as DNA, the CDR3 is TGTGCCAGCAGCGTGTCTATGGGCGTCGGGGAGCTGTTTTTT.

The chain recombines TRBV15 with TRBJ2-2, with D tentatively TRBD2 (5 bases). V shed 8 bases and J shed 4 bases, with 11 bases lying between them. The CDR3 extends over 13 amino acids. The germline CDR1 and CDR2 sequences are LNHNV and YYDKDF (reference sequence). The CDR3 sequence is CATRDGGTGELFF. CDR3 coding DNA: TGTGCCACCCGGGATGGTGGCACCGGGGAGCTGTTTTTT. Using reference TRBV15 and TRBJ2-2 for the parts outside the CDR3, the full variable domain is DAMVIQNPRYQVTQFGKPVTLSCSQTLNHNVMYWYQQKSSQAPKLLFHYYDKDFNNEADTPDNFQSRRPNTSFCFLDIRSPGLGDTAMYLCATRDGGTGELFFGEGSRLTVL.

This clone showed up just a few times. DNA of the CDR3: TGCAGCGTTGGTGGAGGGAACACTGAAGCTTTCTTT. Amino acids: CSVGGGNTEAFF. The chain links TRBV29-1 to TRBJ1-1, with unresolved D. This CDR3 has 12 residues. Germline V gene data show CDR1 as SQVTM and CDR2 as ANQGSEA. Trimming stripped 4 bases from V and 1 base from J, with 7 bases between.

This clone was recorded once. The chain has TRBV19 and TRBJ2-3, with TRBD2 identical over 8 bases. The CDR3 covers 14 residues. Germline CDR1 reads LNHDA; CDR2 reads SQIVND (reference sequence). V shed 3 bases and J 5 bases; nucleotides not matched to a gene: 4. The CDR3 spells CASSMLTSGDTQYF. DNA of the CDR3: TGTGCCAGTAGTATGCTAACTAGCGGAGATACGCAGTATTTT.

The chain is built from TRBV28 and TRBJ1-2; possibly TRBD1 for D (6 bases). The CDR3 is 15 residues long. The germline V and J ends were trimmed by 1 base and 12 bases, with 21 bases remaining between them. Germline CDR1 reads MDHEN; CDR2 reads SYDVKM. This chain's CDR3 is CASSLFARTVGGNTF. The CDR3 DNA reads as TGTGCCAGCAGTTTATTCGCCCGGACAGTAGGGGGTAACACCTTC.

The chain links TRBV5-4 to TRBJ1-1; 7 nucleotides agree with TRBD1. CDR1 and CDR2 from the germline V gene are SGHNT and YYREEE (reference sequence). The CDR3 is made up of 16 amino acids. Unmatched junction bases numbered 11, after V lost 1 base and J lost 5 bases. The CDR3 DNA sequence: TGTGCCAGCAGCTTGTGGACAGGAGGGCCGACGACTGAAGCTTTCTTT. This codes for CASSLWTGGPTTEAFF.

The V and J genes are TRBV6-1 and TRBJ2-5, with TRBD1 matching over 8 bases. CDR1 is MNHNS, CDR2 SASEGT, per germline. V lost 10 bases, J lost 5 bases, and 12 bases stayed unmatched. The CDR3 runs 14 residues. The CDR3 DNA follows: TGTGCCACGGACAGGGCCCTTGCTACGGAGACCCAGTACTTC. It yields the protein CATDRALATETQYF.

The chain uses TRBV6-5 and TRBJ1-1, with D possibly matching TRBD1 (6 bases). The CDR3 is made up of 15 amino acids. Trimming stripped 5 bases from V and 1 base from J, with 14 bases between. CDR1 is MNHEY, CDR2 SVGAGI, per germline. For the CDR3, the DNA is TGTGCCAGCAGTCGCTCCGGGACACAGAACACTGAAGCTTTCTTT. Residues: CASSRSGTQNTEAFF.

V is TRBV5-5 and J is TRBJ2-7; D is possibly TRBD2 (5 bases). The germline gives CDR1 SGHKS, CDR2 YYEKEE (reference sequence). The length of the CDR3 is 14 residues. V dropped 0 bases and J dropped 2 bases, with 9 bases sitting between them. The chain's CDR3 is CASSLAGNPYEQYF. The CDR3 nucleotides read TGTGCCAGCAGCTTGGCCGGGAATCCCTACGAGCAGTACTTC.

This rearrangement joins TRBV11-2 to TRBJ2-3; D unclear. The V and J ends lost 5 bases and 0 bases respectively, with 3 bases between them. CDR1 and CDR2 (germline): SGHAT, FQNNGV. The CDR3 covers 12 residues. The CDR3 DNA reads as TGTGCCAGCAGCCCTAGCACAGATACGCAGTATTTT. This translates into CASSPSTDTQYF.

V is TRBV28 and J is TRBJ2-1, with D possibly being TRBD1 (6 bases). This CDR3 is built from 17 residues. Trimming took 10 bases from V and 9 from J, leaving 31 bases between them. Germline V gene data show CDR1 as MDHEN and CDR2 as SYDVKM. CDR3 amino acids: CATSGDRSYFKDSEQFF. CDR3 bases: TGTGCCACGTCGGGCGACAGGTCCTATTTCAAGGATAGTGAGCAGTTCTTC.

The chain has TRBV19 and TRBJ1-4; D is unclear. The CDR3 runs 13 residues. Germline CDR1 LNHDA, CDR2 SQIVND (reference sequence). V lost 7 bases and J 1 base, leaving 7 bases between the germline ends. CDR3 amino acids: CASIGLTNEKLFF. For the CDR3, the DNA is TGTGCCAGTATTGGTCTAACTAATGAAAAACTGTTTTTT.

The chain uses TRBV5-1 and TRBJ2-5, with 11 bases lining up with TRBD2. This CDR3 is 15 amino acids long. Per the germline V gene, CDR1 is SGHRS and CDR2 is YFSETQ. With 0 bases clipped from V and 3 bases from J, the junction kept 1 base outside the gene matches. The chain's CDR3 is CASSLELAGEETQYF. As DNA, the CDR3 is TGCGCCAGCAGCTTGGAACTAGCGGGAGAAGAGACCCAGTACTTC.

The J gene is TRBJ2-5, the V gene TRBV19, with 11 bases lining up with TRBD2. CDR1 LNHDA and CDR2 SQIVND come from the germline V gene (reference sequence). Trimming took 5 bases from V and 2 from J; bases not matched to a gene: 7. This CDR3 has 16 residues. CDR3 in DNA: TGTGCCAGTAGTCCCGGACTAGCGGGCCCACAAGAGACCCAGTACTTC. Its translation is CASSPGLAGPQETQYF.

The chain recombines TRBV2 with TRBJ2-3; 9 bases agree with TRBD1. The CDR3 runs to 17 residues. The trim removed 0 bases at V and 3 bases at J, leaving 7 bases unmatched. From germline, CDR1 is SNHLY and CDR2 FYNNEI. The CDR3 DNA follows: TGTGCCAGCAGTGAAGCTCCAACGGGACAGGGTACAGATACGCAGTATTTT. This codes for CASSEAPTGQGTDTQYF.

The V call is TRBV7-8, the J call TRBJ2-1, with TRBD2 identical over 10 bases. Germline V gene lookup returns CDR1 SGHVS and CDR2 FQNEAQ. This CDR3 contains 13 residues. V dropped 5 bases and J dropped 8; count of bases not matched to a gene: 3. CDR3 region: CASSRLAGHEQFF. In DNA, the CDR3 is TGTGCCAGCAGCAGACTAGCGGGTCATGAGCAGTTCTTC.

CDR3 nucleotides: TGTGCCAGCACATATCCGGGACTCCCCAATGAGCAGTTCTTC. This translates into CASTYPGLPNEQFF. The V and J genes are TRBV27 and TRBJ2-1; D perhaps matches TRBD2 (6 bases). The length of the CDR3 is 14 residues. Between the trimmed V and J ends, which lost 7 bases and 6 bases, there was a span of 16 bases. The germline gives CDR1 MNHEY, CDR2 SMNVEV (reference sequence).